The present T cell receptor beta chain was sequenced within a study of T cell repertoires in cytomegalovirus infection. MiXCR, run by TCRdb on the reads, gives a single entry per CDR3 protein. The sample lists a few hundred thousand distinct CDR3 sequences, about 44% occurring once. Study results and limitations: Individuals carrying CMV plus the relevant HLA were identified by cumulative frequency of public TCR beta families.

Of note for this clonotype: Antigen: not known.

Germline V gene lookup returns CDR1 SGHTA and CDR2 FQGNSA. V was pared by 1 base and J by 9 bases, with 15 bases between. The CDR3 extends over 14 amino acids. This sequence joins TRBV7-2 and TRBJ2-5, with a tentative D call TRBD1 (6 bases). The sample in question was cultured PBMCs, obtained from culture after CMV antigen stimulation. The TCR was taken from a human donor in good health (CMV status not recorded). Some clones in this sample may be carry-over from other donors' samples. The CDR3 reads CASSLGWLAGAQYF. Written as DNA, the CDR3 is TGTGCCAGCAGCTTAGGATGGCTAGCAGGGGCCCAGTACTTC.